What follows are 21 T cell receptor beta chains derived from one specimen sequenced in a study of CD8+ T cells in alopecia areata (dated by TCRdb to between 2017 and 2018). Per the publication, the time point label means: around 29 days on oral tofacitinib. The treatment or condition label here, explained by the study, means: oral pan-JAK inhibitor, 5-10 mg twice daily. The library was produced with the immunoSEQ multiplex PCR assay. To provide template for TCR sequencing, every sample had RNA extracted and reverse transcribed into cDNA. TCRdb retrieved this table from immuneACCESS and kept in-frame rearrangements only. Not all clones are present; in checked studies, unresolved V genes account for under half, and no reason is known for the remainder. For this sample the table gives some 150,000 clones, of which more than 85% were detected only once. The ten largest clones capture approximately 13% of the sample.

This specimen consisted of CD8+ T cells sorted from blood, obtained at week 4, from a patient treated with tofacitinib. The source is a human donor with alopecia areata.

This chain's CDR3 is CASSHPGNRYEQYF. CDR3 coding DNA: TGTGCCAGCAGCCACCCGGGGAACCGCTACGAGCAGTACTTC. The rearrangement uses TRBV5-4 and TRBJ2-7; D is possibly TRBD2 (5 bases). With 4 bases removed from V and 3 bases from J, the gap between germline ends came to 14 bases. CDR3 size: 14 residues. Germline lookup yields CDR1 SGHNT and CDR2 YYREEE (reference sequence).

This chain connects TRBV6-1 to TRBJ2-6; TRBD1 matches 7 bases. The junction had 8 bases not matched to a gene; V was cut back by 6 bases and J by 6 bases. Germline CDR1 and CDR2: MNHNS and SASEGT. There are 15 residues in the CDR3. Written as DNA, the CDR3 is TGTGCCAGCAGGTCCGGGACAGCCAAGGCCAACGTCCTGACTTTC. Translating gives CASRSGTAKANVLTF.

The chain joins TRBV9 to TRBJ2-1, with 11 bases that match TRBD2. Per the germline V gene, CDR1 is SGDLS and CDR2 is YYNGEE. The trim removed 7 bases at V and 6 bases at J, leaving 12 bases unmatched. This CDR3 contains 16 residues. The chain's CDR3 is CASGSTRLAGGNEQFF. The CDR3 DNA sequence: TGTGCCAGCGGGTCCACTCGGCTAGCGGGAGGCAATGAGCAGTTCTTC.

This chain uses TRBV29-1 with TRBJ2-7; tentative D call: TRBD2 (6 bases). This CDR3 is built from 16 residues. V was cut by 6 bases and J by 2 bases, with 23 bases left in between. The germline CDR1 and CDR2 sequences are SQVTM and ANQGSEA. DNA for the CDR3: TGCAGCGTCCAGACTAGTAGGGAACTTCCTCCCTACGAGCAGTACTTC. As protein: CSVQTSRELPPYEQYF.

This sequence joins TRBV19 and TRBJ1-2; D is uncertain. The germline V gene has CDR1 LNHDA and CDR2 SQIVND (reference sequence). Between the trimmed V and J ends, which lost 0 bases and 3 bases, there was a span of 8 bases. The CDR3 spans 14 residues. The CDR3 is CASSIEGGHYGYTF. DNA for the CDR3: TGTGCCAGTAGTATAGAGGGAGGCCACTATGGCTACACCTTC.

This clone was picked up a small number of times. The gene calls are TRBV30 and TRBJ2-7; D is perhaps TRBD2 (5 bases). Germline V lookup: CDR1 GTSNPN, CDR2 SVGIG (reference sequence). The V end lost 4 bases, the J end lost 6 bases, and 10 bases lay between the germline ends. This CDR3 contains 11 residues. CDR3 bases: TGTGCCTGGAAGGTAGGGAGCGAGCAGTACTTC. Encoded protein: CAWKVGSEQYF.

The chain couples TRBV4-1 to TRBJ2-1, with TRBD2 matching over 9 bases. Trimming at V came to 1 base and at J to 4 bases, leaving 5 bases not matched to a gene. Germline V lookup: CDR1 MGHRA, CDR2 YSYEKL. The length of the CDR3 is 16 residues. As DNA, the CDR3 is TGCGCCAGCAGCCAAGGAATAGCGGGAGCTTACAATGAGCAGTTCTTC. Amino acids: CASSQGIAGAYNEQFF.

The rearrangement links TRBV29-1 to TRBJ2-1; D may match TRBD1 or TRBD2 (5 bases each). V was cut by 0 bases and J by 4 bases, with 10 bases left in between. The germline V gene has CDR1 SQVTM and CDR2 ANQGSEA. There are 14 residues in the CDR3. Written as DNA, the CDR3 is TGCAGCGTTGAAGAACGGGGCCTTTACAATGAGCAGTTCTTC. The encoded protein is CSVEERGLYNEQFF.

V usage is TRBV5-1 and J usage is TRBJ2-3; TRBD2 agrees at 9 bases. V was pared by 6 bases and J by 0 bases, with 5 bases of the junction left unmatched. Germline lookup yields CDR1 SGHRS and CDR2 YFSETQ. CDR3 length: 15 amino acids. The CDR3 region is CASTPSGASTDTQYF. The CDR3 coding sequence is TGCGCCAGCACCCCTAGCGGGGCTAGCACAGATACGCAGTATTTT.

This chain uses TRBV13 with TRBJ2-1; 10 positions match TRBD2. The CDR3 sequence is 18 residues long. Germline lookup yields CDR1 PRHDT and CDR2 FYEKMQ (reference sequence). The trim removed 2 bases at V and 6 bases at J, leaving 13 bases unmatched. The CDR3 sequence is CASSLRDRTSGRGNEQFF. CDR3 nucleotides: TGTGCCAGCAGCTTAAGGGACCGGACTAGCGGCAGAGGCAATGAGCAGTTCTTC.

The chain recombines TRBV2 with TRBJ2-1; D not certain. Per the germline V gene, CDR1 is SNHLY and CDR2 is FYNNEI. CDR3 length: 16 amino acids. V lost 7 bases, J lost 7 bases, and 23 bases lay in between. The CDR3 loop is CASIQPLGSKINEQFF. For the CDR3, the DNA is TGTGCCAGCATTCAACCCCTCGGAAGCAAAATTAATGAGCAGTTCTTC.

The CDR3 spells CASAKWAANEQFF. DNA of the CDR3: TGTGCCAGCGCTAAGTGGGCGGCCAATGAGCAGTTCTTC. The chain employs TRBV2 and TRBJ2-1; D not certain. CDR3 size: 13 residues. Germline CDR1 SNHLY, CDR2 FYNNEI. V was cut by 8 bases and J by 6 bases, with 14 bases left in between.

V gene TRBV29-1 combines with J gene TRBJ2-3; no reliable D call. The germline V and J ends were trimmed by 1 base and 1 base, with 12 bases remaining between them. Germline V lookup: CDR1 SQVTM, CDR2 ANQGSEA. The CDR3 runs 15 residues. The CDR3: CSVEGTRLRTDTQYF. DNA of the CDR3: TGCAGCGTTGAAGGGACGCGCCTCCGCACAGATACGCAGTATTTT.

The chain couples TRBV5-1 to TRBJ1-1, with TRBD1 matching over 9 bases. The CDR3 contains 15 residues. The trim removed 0 bases at V and 0 bases at J, leaving 0 bases unmatched. The germline CDR1 and CDR2 sequences are SGHRS and YFSETQ. CDR3 in DNA: TGCGCCAGCAGCTTGGGACAGGGGGTGAACACTGAAGCTTTCTTT. Protein product: CASSLGQGVNTEAFF. Full variable domain (outside the CDR3, taken from reference TRBV5-1 and TRBJ1-1): KAGVTQTPRYLIKTRGQQVTLSCSPISGHRSVSWYQQTPGQGLQFLFEYFSETQRNKGNFPGRFSGRQFSNSRSEMNVSTLELGDSALYLCASSLGQGVNTEAFFGQGTRLTVV.

This clone came up a few times. V is TRBV7-9 and J is TRBJ2-7; TRBD1 aligns across 8 bases. Germline CDR1 is SEHNR and CDR2 is FQNEAQ (reference sequence). Trimming took 5 bases from V and 6 from J; bases not matched to a gene: 3. The CDR3 loop spans 12 amino acids. The CDR3 spells CASSRDRGEQYF. The CDR3 nucleotides are TGTGCCAGCAGCCGTGACAGGGGCGAGCAGTACTTC.

This clone was observed a single time. The chain recombines TRBV5-1 with TRBJ2-3, with D unresolved. Trimming pared 0 bases from V and 2 bases from J, leaving 10 bases between. The CDR3 consists of 15 residues. In germline, CDR1 is SGHRS, CDR2 YFSETQ. CDR3 nucleotide sequence: TGCGCCAGCAGCTTGGACGGGTACTCCACAGATACGCAGTATTTT. This sequence encodes CASSLDGYSTDTQYF.

This clone has a handful of counts. The chain uses TRBV30 and TRBJ2-1; D not certain. The CDR3 is 14 amino acids. V was clipped by 1 base and J by 2 bases, with 9 bases between them. The germline V gene encodes CDR1 GTSNPN and CDR2 SVGIG (reference sequence). This CDR3 is CAWSDGLTYNEQFF. CDR3 in DNA: TGTGCCTGGAGTGACGGCCTCACCTACAATGAGCAGTTCTTC.

The chain couples TRBV7-9 to TRBJ2-1, with 8 bases fitting TRBD2. CDR3 length: 16 residues. Germline-derived CDR1 and CDR2 are SEHNR and FQNEAQ (reference sequence). With V trimmed by 2 bases and J by 5 bases, 8 bases remained unmatched. The CDR3 loop reads CASSLMGAGVHNEQFF. For the CDR3, the DNA is TGTGCCAGCAGCTTAATGGGAGCGGGAGTTCACAATGAGCAGTTCTTC.

Regarding this clone: One end of the junction is discordant with germline, which a read error may explain. The rearrangement uses TRBV6-5 and TRBJ2-7, with D possibly called TRBD1 or TRBD2 (6 bases each). Germline CDR1 reads MNHEY; CDR2 reads SVGAGI. The CDR3 has 15 amino acids. CDR3 protein: CTSRTGTGAGYEQYF. CDR3 nucleotides: TGTACCAGCAGAACTGGGACGGGGGCCGGGTACGAGCAGTACTTC.

The chain is built from TRBV7-9 and TRBJ1-4; no clear D gene. Germline lookup yields CDR1 SEHNR and CDR2 FQNEAQ (reference sequence). Trimming removed 3 bases at V and 10 bases at J, with 15 bases between. The CDR3 totals 14 residues. The DNA for the CDR3 is TGTGCCAGCAGCTTGCCGGGAACACGGGGAAAACTGTTTTTT. Translation: CASSLPGTRGKLFF.

With respect to this clone: A junction end diverges from the germline sequence, so it may reflect a read error. The chain has TRBV6-5 and TRBJ2-2, with D perhaps TRBD1 (6 bases). Germline V CDR1 and CDR2: MNHEY, SVGAGI. This CDR3 is built from 15 residues. CDR3 in DNA: TGTGCCAGCAGTTACGGGGGCACGAAAACCGGGGAGCTGTTTTTT. This codes for CASSYGGTKTGELFF.